A selection of T cell receptor beta chains follows, all from one sample in a study of human T cells and chemical hapten exposure. One entry per CDR3 protein, called by TCRdb with MiXCR from the RACE reads. Here the sample spans just under 35,000 distinct CDR3 sequences, 9% to 12% being singletons. Sample: whole blood, taken in connection with sensitization to the hapten diphenylcyclopropenone (DPC). The receptors derive from a man in his fifties with alopecia areata. Some clones in this sample may be carry-over from other donors' samples. Both conserved end residues are trimmed from each CDR3. The D gene is left open where the match is weak.

D gene,J gene,V gene,CDR3 protein
TRBD2,TRBJ2-7,TRBV2,ASSAAGLATYEQY
-,TRBJ2-3,TRBV7-2,ASSASLRSSTDTQY
-,TRBJ2-7,TRBV4-1,ASSQASGGYEQY
-,TRBJ2-7,TRBV6-2/TRBV6-3,ASRSGISYEQY
TRBD2,TRBJ2-5,TRBV28,ASTPRREVQETQY
-,TRBJ2-1,TRBV20-1,SAPAGSRNEQF
-,TRBJ2-1,TRBV29-1,SGGRSYNEQF
-,TRBJ2-3,TRBV24-1,ATSDPQGPDTQY
TRBD2,TRBJ2-2,TRBV29-1,SVEVTSYGELF
-,TRBJ2-1,TRBV2,ASGFRTNYEQF
-,TRBJ2-3,TRBV6-5,ASKPDRWSTDTQY
-,TRBJ1-1,TRBV27,ASSDLQMNTEAF
-,TRBJ2-3,TRBV5-6,ASSSKLGTDTQY
-,TRBJ2-3,TRBV3-2,ASSQVLLAGGSSTDTQY
-,TRBJ1-1,TRBV11-3,ASSLQGDTEAF
TRBD2,TRBJ2-7,TRBV3-1,ASSQVRAGSGEQY
TRBD1,TRBJ2-5,TRBV29-1,SAGQGLETQY
TRBD1,TRBJ2-3,TRBV7-2,ASSRLPGQGTDTQY
-,TRBJ2-6,TRBV5-5,ASSLVTGSGANVLT
TRBD2,TRBJ2-3,TRBV24-1,ATSDARTSDSTDTQY
TRBD2,TRBJ2-1,TRBV20-1,SARPIAGDYNEQF
TRBD2,TRBJ2-1,TRBV30,AWSVTSGFNEQF
TRBD1,TRBJ2-7,TRBV7-8,ASSARTGVRYEQY
-,TRBJ1-1,TRBV20-1,SARDLRGTGTTEAF
-,TRBJ1-3,TRBV7-2,ASSRDSSGNTIY
-,TRBJ1-3,TRBV27,ASSFTPPSGNTIY
-,TRBJ2-5,TRBV10-3,AIKGGTLGETQY
-,TRBJ2-3,TRBV7-2,ASSTGQQKADTQY
-,TRBJ1-5,TRBV27,ASSLRYSNQPQH
-,TRBJ1-1,TRBV5-1,ASATGAGNTEAF
-,TRBJ2-7,TRBV29-1,SVAAGRTYEQY
TRBD1,TRBJ2-1,TRBV9,ASSLRQGRGDEQF
-,TRBJ2-1,TRBV5-1,ASSLAGRIGSNEQF
TRBD2,TRBJ2-2,TRBV24-1,ATSDLSTSGNTGELF
TRBD1,TRBJ2-1,TRBV20-1,SASPRTGGFFNEQF
TRBD1,TRBJ2-1,TRBV6-5,ASSTGIYNEQF
TRBD1,TRBJ2-3,TRBV6-1,ASSEARTGETDTQY
-,TRBJ2-7,TRBV12-3/TRBV12-4,ASSLLGNTYEQY
-,TRBJ1-5,TRBV24-1,ATSDSDQPQH
-,TRBJ2-7,TRBV2,ASNGLASGEQY
-,TRBJ2-5,TRBV7-9,ASSPPAGREEETQY
-,TRBJ2-1,TRBV6-6,ASSYVGREQF
-,TRBJ1-1,TRBV3-1,ASRDPGGTEAF
TRBD2,TRBJ2-1,TRBV6-1,ASSVQRDHNEQF
-,TRBJ1-1,TRBV30,AWRRVENTEAF
-,TRBJ2-2,TRBV11-2,ASSRLRGTGELF
-,TRBJ2-1,TRBV28,ASSPRPQDREQF
-,TRBJ1-1,TRBV6-2/TRBV6-3,ASSYSYGFLNTEAF
-,TRBJ1-1,TRBV5-1,ASSLAARDATEAF
-,TRBJ2-6,TRBV2,AGGGKSGANVLT
-,TRBJ1-4,TRBV5-1,ASSLGPQEKLF
-,TRBJ2-7,TRBV10-3,ASSEAGTFSEQY